These 19 T cell receptor beta chains were sequenced from one sample in a study of blood T cell repertoires in COVID-19. Using immunoSEQ multiplex PCR, the repertoire was profiled, and TCRdb retains in-frame clones only, with some absent. The repertoire holds 250,000 to 300,000 clones, more than 75% seen once, with 15% to 17% in the top ten. Sequencing used PBMCs or T cells enriched from blood (not recorded which). These receptors all come from a man younger than 35 who had recovered from COVID-19.

The chain has TRBV4-2 and TRBJ1-5; D is unclear. Trimming pared 0 bases from V and 4 bases from J, leaving 16 bases between. CDR3 size: 17 residues. Germline values: CDR1 LGHNA, CDR2 YNFKEQ. The CDR3 spells CASSQDLYRGKNQPQHF. Written as DNA, the CDR3 is TGTGCCAGCAGCCAAGATCTCTACAGAGGGAAAAATCAGCCCCAGCATTTT.

The CDR3 region has the DNA TGTGCCAGCAGCCCCCGGCGGGGGGACACCGGGGAGCTGTTTTTT. The encoded protein is CASSPRRGDTGELFF. This chain joins TRBV6-5 and TRBJ2-2, with 8 bases fitting TRBD2. This CDR3 has 15 amino acids. Trimming removed 6 bases from V and 3 bases from J; junction bases left unmatched: 6. Germline lookup yields CDR1 MNHEY and CDR2 SVGAGI.

CDR3 loop: CASSSGTAGRGGYTF. CDR3 bases: TGTGCCAGCAGCAGTGGGACGGCTGGGCGGGGTGGCTACACCTTC. The chain recombines TRBV7-9 with TRBJ1-2; D is perhaps TRBD1 (5 bases). The CDR3 consists of 15 residues. Germline CDR1 reads SEHNR; CDR2 reads FQNEAQ (reference sequence). The V end lost 5 bases, the J end lost 7 bases, and 20 bases lay between the germline ends.

The rearrangement joins TRBV11-3 to TRBJ1-1; tentatively, D is TRBD1 (6 bases). Deletions cut 5 bases from V and 1 base from J, with 11 bases between. The length of the CDR3 is 14 residues. Per germline, CDR1 SGHNT and CDR2 YENEEA. The CDR3 DNA reads as TGTGCCAGCAGCCATACAGGGACGAACACTGAAGCTTTCTTT. It specifies CASSHTGTNTEAFF.

The rearrangement uses TRBV12-3 or TRBV12-4 and TRBJ1-3; 7 nucleotides line up with TRBD1. The CDR3 totals 13 residues. With 10 bases clipped from V and 1 base from J, the junction kept 4 bases outside the gene matches. CDR3 sequence: CANQQGSGNTIYF. The CDR3, as DNA: TGTGCCAACCAACAGGGGTCTGGAAACACCATATATTTT.

This clone showed up just a few times. The chain employs TRBV5-8 and TRBJ2-7, with TRBD2 identical over 11 bases. Trimming at V came to 0 bases and at J to 2 bases, leaving 1 base not matched to a gene. The germline V gene encodes CDR1 SGHTS and CDR2 YDEGEE. This CDR3 has 15 residues. CDR3 DNA: TGTGCCAGCAGCTTGGTACTAGCGGGGGCCTACGAGCAGTACTTC. The encoded protein is CASSLVLAGAYEQYF.

This sequence joins TRBV18 and TRBJ2-3, with D maybe TRBD2 (5 bases). V lost 2 bases, J lost 2 bases, and 14 bases lay in between. This CDR3 is 16 amino acids long. Looked up from germline, CDR1 is KGHSH and CDR2 is LQKENI. DNA of the CDR3: TGTGCCAGCTCACCAGTCCCAGGACTCAACACAGATACGCAGTATTTT. It specifies CASSPVPGLNTDTQYF. Based on the CDR3 plus reference TRBV18 and TRBJ2-3, the full variable domain is NAGVMQNPRHLVRRRGQEARLRCSPMKGHSHVYWYRQLPEEGLKFMVYLQKENIIDESGMPKERFSAEFPKEGPSILRIQQVVRGDSAAYFCASSPVPGLNTDTQYFGPGTRLTVL.

This clone was detected once. V usage is TRBV10-3 and J usage is TRBJ1-5, with D perhaps TRBD1 (5 bases). Deletions cut 2 bases from V and 0 bases from J, with 8 bases between. Germline CDR1 is ENHRY and CDR2 is SYGVKD. CDR3 length: 15 residues. CDR3 protein: CAISERGSSNQPQHF. The DNA of the CDR3 is TGTGCCATCAGTGAGAGGGGAAGTAGCAATCAGCCCCAGCATTTT.

The genes are TRBV7-6 and TRBJ2-2; 8 bases are shared with TRBD1. V lost 5 bases, J lost 6 bases, and 8 bases stayed unmatched. CDR1 and CDR2 (germline): SGHVS, FNYEAQ. The CDR3 is 15 residues long. This chain's CDR3 is CASSLLTGVAGELFF. CDR3 sequence (DNA): TGTGCCAGCAGCCTACTGACAGGGGTAGCCGGGGAGCTGTTTTTT.

V is TRBV3-1 (or the pseudogene TRBV3-2) and J is TRBJ1-1; D is undetermined. This CDR3 is built from 14 residues. The V gene lost 1 base and the J gene lost 2 bases, with 8 bases spanning the gap. Germline CDR1 and CDR2: LGHDT and YNNKEL (reference sequence). CDR3 DNA sequence: TGTGCCAGCAGCCAAGGCGAGGGAAACACTGAAGCTTTCTTT. This gives the protein CASSQGEGNTEAFF.

This clone has only a few counts. The rearrangement links TRBV19 to TRBJ1-2, with D unresolved. V was clipped by 10 bases and J by 7 bases, with 10 bases between them. This CDR3 has 10 residues. Germline V CDR1 and CDR2: LNHDA, SQIVND (reference sequence). CDR3 nucleotides: TGTGCCAATAGGGAGGGTGGCTACACCTTC. Translating gives CANREGGYTF.

This clone was observed a single time. The rearrangement uses TRBV12-5 and TRBJ1-3, with 10 nucleotides matching TRBD1. V was pared by 7 bases and J by 6 bases, with 15 bases of the junction left unmatched. CDR1 is LGHNT, CDR2 FRNRAP, per germline. The CDR3 has 17 amino acids. CDR3 sequence reads: CASAPRQPGTGENTIYF. The CDR3 bases are TGTGCTAGTGCCCCCCGCCAGCCCGGGACAGGGGAAAACACCATATATTTT.

This chain connects TRBV3-1 (or the pseudogene TRBV3-2) to TRBJ2-7; 7 bases map to TRBD2. This CDR3 has 18 amino acids. Germline values: CDR1 LGHDT, CDR2 YNNKEL (reference sequence). J was trimmed by 0 bases and V by 0 bases; bases with no gene match: 11. The CDR3 region has the DNA TGTGCCAGCAGCCAAGAGGCTCGGATAGCGGGTTACTCCTACGAGCAGTACTTC. It encodes CASSQEARIAGYSYEQYF.

The chain recombines TRBV2 with TRBJ2-5, with a possible D match to TRBD1 (6 bases). Trimming pared 5 bases from V and 7 bases from J, leaving 14 bases between. The CDR3 consists of 13 residues. The germline gives CDR1 SNHLY, CDR2 FYNNEI. The CDR3 reads CASSLNRDGTQYF. As DNA, the CDR3 is TGTGCCAGCAGTCTAAACAGGGACGGGACCCAGTACTTC.

The chain carries TRBV19 and TRBJ1-2, with 7 nucleotides matching TRBD1. The germline V gene encodes CDR1 LNHDA and CDR2 SQIVND (reference sequence). This CDR3 is 12 amino acids long. Losses at the gene ends were 6 bases for V and 4 bases for J; bases not matched to a gene: 2. As DNA, the CDR3 is TGTGCCAGTAGACAGGGGCCCTATGGCTACACCTTC. This sequence encodes CASRQGPYGYTF.

This clone occurred once. The V gene is TRBV7-9, the J gene TRBJ1-1; D might be TRBD1 (6 bases). The germline V gene has CDR1 SEHNR and CDR2 FQNEAQ (reference sequence). This CDR3 contains 15 residues. The V and J ends lost 2 bases and 1 base respectively, with 11 bases between them. CDR3 sequence (DNA): TGTGCCAGCAGCTTAACGGGACATCGGAACACTGAAGCTTTCTTT. Protein sequence: CASSLTGHRNTEAFF.

J is TRBJ2-1 and V is TRBV5-6, with D maybe TRBD2 (6 bases). CDR3 size: 17 residues. In germline, CDR1 is SGHDT, CDR2 YYEEEE. The germline V and J ends were trimmed by 5 bases and 0 bases, with 18 bases remaining between them. The chain's CDR3 is CASRSAETGSSYNEQFF. CDR3 sequence (DNA): TGTGCCAGCAGGTCCGCCGAGACCGGGAGCTCCTACAATGAGCAGTTCTTC. Together with reference TRBV5-6 and TRBJ2-1, the CDR3 gives the full variable domain: DAGVTQSPTHLIKTRGQQVTLRCSPKSGHDTVSWYQQALGQGPQFIFQYYEEEERQRGNFPDRFSGHQFPNYSSELNVNALLLGDSALYLCASRSAETGSSYNEQFFGPGTRLTVL.

The chain carries TRBV28 and TRBJ2-7, with 10 nucleotides matching TRBD1. This CDR3 spans 16 amino acids. CDR1 and CDR2 from the germline V gene are MDHEN and SYDVKM. V trimming: 5 bases; J trimming: 4 bases; junction bases outside the gene matches: 11. The CDR3 sequence: CASSDTGTGAGYEQYF. CDR3 DNA sequence: TGTGCCAGCAGTGACACAGGGACAGGGGCTGGGTACGAGCAGTACTTC.

This clone was detected many times. At one of its ends the junction is not consistent with the germline gene, which may arise from a read error. This CDR3 is also generated by other DNA sequences in the sample. In nucleotides, the CDR3 is TGCCCCAGCACCACCCACGACCGGGGGGGAGTAAATTCACCCCTCCACTTT. It specifies CPSTTHDRGGVNSPLHF. This chain links TRBV7-9 with TRBJ1-6, with D possibly being TRBD1 (5 bases). The CDR3 consists of 17 residues. CDR1 SEHNR and CDR2 FQNEAQ come from the germline V gene (reference sequence).